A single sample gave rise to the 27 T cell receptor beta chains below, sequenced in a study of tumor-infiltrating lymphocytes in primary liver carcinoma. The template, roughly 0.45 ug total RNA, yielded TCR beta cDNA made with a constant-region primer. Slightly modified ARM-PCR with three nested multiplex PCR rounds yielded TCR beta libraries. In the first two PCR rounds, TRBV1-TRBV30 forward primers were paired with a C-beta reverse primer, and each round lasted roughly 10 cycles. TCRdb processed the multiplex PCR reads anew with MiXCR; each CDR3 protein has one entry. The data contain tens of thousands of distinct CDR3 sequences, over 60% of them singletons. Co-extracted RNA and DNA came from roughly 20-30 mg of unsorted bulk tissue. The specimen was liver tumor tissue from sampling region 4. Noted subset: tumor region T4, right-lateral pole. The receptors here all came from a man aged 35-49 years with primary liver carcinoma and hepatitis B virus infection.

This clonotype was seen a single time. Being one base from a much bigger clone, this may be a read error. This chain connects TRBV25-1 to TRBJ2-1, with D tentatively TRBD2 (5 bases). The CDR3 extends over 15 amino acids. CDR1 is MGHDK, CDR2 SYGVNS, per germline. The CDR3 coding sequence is TGTGCCAGCAGCCAAAGGGCCGAAGCGGCCAATGAGCAGTCCTTC. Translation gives CASSQRAEAANEQSF.

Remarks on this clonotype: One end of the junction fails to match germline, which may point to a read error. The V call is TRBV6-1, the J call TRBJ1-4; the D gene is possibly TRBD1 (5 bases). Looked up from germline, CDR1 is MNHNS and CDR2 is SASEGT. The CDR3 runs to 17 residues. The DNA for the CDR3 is TGTGCCATCAGTGAGCCACCGTACGGGACTGGGAACGAAAAACTGTTTTTT. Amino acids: CAISEPPYGTGNEKLFF.

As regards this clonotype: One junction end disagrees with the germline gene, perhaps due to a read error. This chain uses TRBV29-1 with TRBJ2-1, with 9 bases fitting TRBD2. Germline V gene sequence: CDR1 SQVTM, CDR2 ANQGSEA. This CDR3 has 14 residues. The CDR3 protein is CNASRAGGPNEQFF. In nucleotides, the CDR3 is TGCAACGCTTCGCGGGCGGGAGGGCCGAATGAGCAGTTTTTC.

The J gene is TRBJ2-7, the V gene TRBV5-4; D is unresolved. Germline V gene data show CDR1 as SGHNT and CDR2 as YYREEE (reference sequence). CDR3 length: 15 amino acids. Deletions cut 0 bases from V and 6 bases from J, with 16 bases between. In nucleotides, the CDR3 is TGTGCCAGCAGCTTGGGCATGTTTGAGCTTGGCGAGCAGTACTTC. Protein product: CASSLGMFELGEQYF.

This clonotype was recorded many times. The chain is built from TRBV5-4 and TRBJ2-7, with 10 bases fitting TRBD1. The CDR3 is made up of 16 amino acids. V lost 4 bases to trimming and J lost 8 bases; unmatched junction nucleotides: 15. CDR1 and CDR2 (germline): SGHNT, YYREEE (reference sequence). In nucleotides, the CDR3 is TGTGCCAGCAGCCATCCTCCCGGGACAGGGGCACAGCAGCAGTACTTC. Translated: CASSHPPGTGAQQQYF.

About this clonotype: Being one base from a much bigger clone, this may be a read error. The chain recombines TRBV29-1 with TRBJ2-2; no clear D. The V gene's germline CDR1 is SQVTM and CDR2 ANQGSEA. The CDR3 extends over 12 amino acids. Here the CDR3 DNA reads TGCGGCGTTCTCGACCACACCGGGGAGCTGTTTTTT. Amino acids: CGVLDHTGELFF.

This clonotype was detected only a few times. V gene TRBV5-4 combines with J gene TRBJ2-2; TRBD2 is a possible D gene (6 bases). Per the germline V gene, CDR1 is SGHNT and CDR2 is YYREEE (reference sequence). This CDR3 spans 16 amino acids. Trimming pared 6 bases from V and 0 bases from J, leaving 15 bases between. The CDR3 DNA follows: TGTGCCAGCACTGACGAGGAGGGATCGAACACCGGGGAGCTGTTTTTT. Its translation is CASTDEEGSNTGELFF.

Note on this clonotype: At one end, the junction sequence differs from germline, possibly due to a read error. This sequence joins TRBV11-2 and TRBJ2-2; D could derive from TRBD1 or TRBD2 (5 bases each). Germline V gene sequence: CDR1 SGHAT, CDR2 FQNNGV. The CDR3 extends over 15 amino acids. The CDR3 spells CASSLVRRGAGELFF. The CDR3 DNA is TGTGCCAGCAGCTTAGTCAGACGGGGCGCCGGGGAGCTTTTTTTT.

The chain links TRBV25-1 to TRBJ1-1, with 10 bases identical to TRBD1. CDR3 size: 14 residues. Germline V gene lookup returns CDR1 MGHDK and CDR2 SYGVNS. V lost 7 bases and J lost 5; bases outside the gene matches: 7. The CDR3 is CASTGDRGLTEAFF. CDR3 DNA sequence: TGTGCCAGCACCGGCGACAGGGGGCTAACTGAAGCTTTCTTT.

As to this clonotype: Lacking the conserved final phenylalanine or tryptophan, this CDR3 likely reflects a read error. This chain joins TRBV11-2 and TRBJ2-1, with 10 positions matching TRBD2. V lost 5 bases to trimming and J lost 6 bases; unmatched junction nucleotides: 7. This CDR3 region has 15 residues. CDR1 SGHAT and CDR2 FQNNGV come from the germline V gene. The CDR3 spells CASSIQLAGINEQFL. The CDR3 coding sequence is TGTGCCAGCAGCATACAACTAGCGGGAATCAATGAGCAGTTCCTC.

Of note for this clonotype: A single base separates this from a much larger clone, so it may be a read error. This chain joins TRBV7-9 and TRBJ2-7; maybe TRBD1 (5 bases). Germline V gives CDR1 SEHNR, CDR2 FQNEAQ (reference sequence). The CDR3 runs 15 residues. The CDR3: CASSLVSGRAYEQHF. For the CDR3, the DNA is TGTGCCAGCAGCTTAGTATCCGGCAGGGCCTACGAGCAGCACTTC.

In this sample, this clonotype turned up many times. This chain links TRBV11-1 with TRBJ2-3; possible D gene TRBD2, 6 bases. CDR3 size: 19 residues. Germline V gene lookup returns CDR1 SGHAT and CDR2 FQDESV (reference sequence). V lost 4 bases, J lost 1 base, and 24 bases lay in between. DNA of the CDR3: TGTGCCAGCAGCTCTGGGGGAGGCTCTGTTGGAGCCCGCACAGATACGCAGTATTTT. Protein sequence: CASSSGGGSVGARTDTQYF.

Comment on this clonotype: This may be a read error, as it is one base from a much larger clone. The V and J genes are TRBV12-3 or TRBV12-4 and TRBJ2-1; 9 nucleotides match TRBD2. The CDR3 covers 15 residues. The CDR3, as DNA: TGTGCCAGCAGTTTAATGGCGGGAGGGGTAAATGAGCAGCTCTTC. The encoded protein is CASSLMAGGVNEQLF.

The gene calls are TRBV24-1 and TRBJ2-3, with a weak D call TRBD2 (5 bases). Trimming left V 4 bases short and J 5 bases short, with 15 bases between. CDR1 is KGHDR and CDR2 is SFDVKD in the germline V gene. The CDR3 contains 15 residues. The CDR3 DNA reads TGTGCCACCAGTGACAATTCGGCCGAGGGAGATACGCAGTATTTT. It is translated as CATSDNSAEGDTQYF.

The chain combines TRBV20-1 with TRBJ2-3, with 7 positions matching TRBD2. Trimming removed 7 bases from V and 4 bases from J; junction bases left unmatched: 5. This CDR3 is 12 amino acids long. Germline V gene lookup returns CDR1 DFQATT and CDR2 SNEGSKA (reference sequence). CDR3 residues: CSVDRGADTQYF. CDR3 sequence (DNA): TGCAGTGTTGACCGGGGGGCAGATACGCAGTATTTT.

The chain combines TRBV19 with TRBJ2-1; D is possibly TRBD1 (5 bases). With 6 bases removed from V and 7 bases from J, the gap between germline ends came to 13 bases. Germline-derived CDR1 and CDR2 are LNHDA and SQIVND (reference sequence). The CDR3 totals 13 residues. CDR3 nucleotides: TGTGCCAGTAGCTTCTCCAGGGCAAATGAGCAGTTCTTC. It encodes CASSFSRANEQFF.

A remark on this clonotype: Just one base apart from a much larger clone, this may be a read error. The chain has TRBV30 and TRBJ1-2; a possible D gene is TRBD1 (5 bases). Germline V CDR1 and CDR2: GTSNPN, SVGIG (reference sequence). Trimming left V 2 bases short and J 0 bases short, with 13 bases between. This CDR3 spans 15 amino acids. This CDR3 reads CAWSWGSLTNYGYTF. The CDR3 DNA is TGTGCCTGGAGTTGGGGGTCGTTAACTAACTATGGCTACACCTTC.

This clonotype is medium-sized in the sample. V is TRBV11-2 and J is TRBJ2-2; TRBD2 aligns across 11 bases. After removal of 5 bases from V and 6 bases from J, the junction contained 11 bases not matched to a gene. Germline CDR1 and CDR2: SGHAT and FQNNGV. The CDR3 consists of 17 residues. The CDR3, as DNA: TGTGCCAGCAGCCCGTTAGCGGGAGGGCCGAGGGCCGGGGAGCTGTTTTTT. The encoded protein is CASSPLAGGPRAGELFF. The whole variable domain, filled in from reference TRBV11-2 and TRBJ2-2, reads EAGVAQSPRYKIIEKRQSVAFWCNPISGHATLYWYQQILGQGPKLLIQFQNNGVVDDSQLPKDRFSAERLKGVDSTLKIQPAKLEDSAVYLCASSPLAGGPRAGELFFGEGSRLTVL.

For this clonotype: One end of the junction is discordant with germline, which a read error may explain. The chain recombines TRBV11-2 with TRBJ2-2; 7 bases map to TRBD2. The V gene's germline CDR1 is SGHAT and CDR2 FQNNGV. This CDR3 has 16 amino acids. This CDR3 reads CASSSRVVTNTGRLLF. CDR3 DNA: TGTGCCAGCAGCTCTAGGGTGGTAACGAACACCGGGAGGCTACTTTTT.

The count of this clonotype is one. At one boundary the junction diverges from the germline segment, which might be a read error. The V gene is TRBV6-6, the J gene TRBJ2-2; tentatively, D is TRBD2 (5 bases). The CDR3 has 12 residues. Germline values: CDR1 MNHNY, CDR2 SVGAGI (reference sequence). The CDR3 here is CARTLSSGELFF. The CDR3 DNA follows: TGTGCCAGGACCCTATCCTCCGGGGAGCTATTTTTT.

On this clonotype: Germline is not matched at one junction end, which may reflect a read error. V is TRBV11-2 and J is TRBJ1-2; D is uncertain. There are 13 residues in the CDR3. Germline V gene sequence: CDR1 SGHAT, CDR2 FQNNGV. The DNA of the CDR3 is TGTGCAAGCAGCTTAGAGTGGAACTATGGCTACACTTTC. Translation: CASSLEWNYGYTF.

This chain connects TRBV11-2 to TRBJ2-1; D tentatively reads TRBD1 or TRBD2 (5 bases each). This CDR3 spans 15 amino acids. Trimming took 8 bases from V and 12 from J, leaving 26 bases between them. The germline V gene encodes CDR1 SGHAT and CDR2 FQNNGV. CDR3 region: CASALGDLRGRGQFF. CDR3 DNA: TGTGCCAGCGCACTAGGGGACCTCCGGGGACGTGGGCAGTTCTTC.

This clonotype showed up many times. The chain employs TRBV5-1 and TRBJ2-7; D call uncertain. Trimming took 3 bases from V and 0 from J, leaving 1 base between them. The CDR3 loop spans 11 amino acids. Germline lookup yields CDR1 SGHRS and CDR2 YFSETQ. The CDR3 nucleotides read TGCGCCAGCAGCTCCTCCTACGAGCAGTACTTC. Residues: CASSSSYEQYF.

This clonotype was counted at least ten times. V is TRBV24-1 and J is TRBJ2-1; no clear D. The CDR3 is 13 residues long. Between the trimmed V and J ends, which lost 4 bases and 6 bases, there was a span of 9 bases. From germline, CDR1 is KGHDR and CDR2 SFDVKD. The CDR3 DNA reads TGTGCCACCAGTGAGGGTCCCATCAATGAGCAGTTCTTC. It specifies CATSEGPINEQFF.

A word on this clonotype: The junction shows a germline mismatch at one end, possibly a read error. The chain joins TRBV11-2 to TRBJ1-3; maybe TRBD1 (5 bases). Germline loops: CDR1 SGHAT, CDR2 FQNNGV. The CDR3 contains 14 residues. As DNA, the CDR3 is TGTGCCAGCAGCCCCACAGGATCAGGAAAGACCATATATTTT. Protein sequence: CASSPTGSGKTIYF. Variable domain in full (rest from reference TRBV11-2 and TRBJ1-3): EAGVAQSPRYKIIEKRQSVAFWCNPISGHATLYWYQQILGQGPKLLIQFQNNGVVDDSQLPKDRFSAERLKGVDSTLKIQPAKLEDSAVYLCASSPTGSGKTIYFGEGSWLTVV.

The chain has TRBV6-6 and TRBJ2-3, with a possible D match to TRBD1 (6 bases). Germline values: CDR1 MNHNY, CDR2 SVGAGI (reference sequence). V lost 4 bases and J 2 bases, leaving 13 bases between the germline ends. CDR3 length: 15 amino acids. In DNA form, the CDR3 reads TGTGCCAGCAGTTTCATGGGGGCAATCACAGATACGCAGTATTTT. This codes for CASSFMGAITDTQYF.

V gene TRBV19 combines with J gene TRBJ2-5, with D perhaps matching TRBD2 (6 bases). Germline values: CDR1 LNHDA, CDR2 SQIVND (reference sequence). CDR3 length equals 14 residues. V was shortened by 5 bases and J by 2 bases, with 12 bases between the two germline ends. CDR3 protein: CASSLLALQETQYF. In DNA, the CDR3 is TGTGCCAGTAGTCTACTAGCTTTGCAAGAGACCCAGTACTTC.